This T cell receptor beta chain was captured by sequencing in a study of shared clonotypes between healthy human individuals. The data were produced by immunoSEQ multiplex PCR, yet TCRdb's version contains in-frame clones alone and is incomplete. Among millions of clones listed, just under 95% were seen once. Naive-designated CD8 cells lacked CD45RO, were positively enriched for CCR7, and omitted terminally differentiated effector memory CD45RA+ cells. Germline CDR1 SGHTA, CDR2 FQGNSA. The V end lost 5 bases, the J end lost 0 bases, and 15 bases lay between the germline ends. The CDR3 runs to 16 residues.

The chain couples TRBV7-2 to TRBJ2-3, with D tentatively TRBD1 (5 bases). The TCR sequence derives from a young man in good health. Input material: naive CD8+ T cells sorted from blood. The CDR3 region has the DNA TGTGCCAGCAGCCCCATACCACGACAGAGCACAGATACGCAGTATTTT. This gives the protein CASSPIPRQSTDTQYF.